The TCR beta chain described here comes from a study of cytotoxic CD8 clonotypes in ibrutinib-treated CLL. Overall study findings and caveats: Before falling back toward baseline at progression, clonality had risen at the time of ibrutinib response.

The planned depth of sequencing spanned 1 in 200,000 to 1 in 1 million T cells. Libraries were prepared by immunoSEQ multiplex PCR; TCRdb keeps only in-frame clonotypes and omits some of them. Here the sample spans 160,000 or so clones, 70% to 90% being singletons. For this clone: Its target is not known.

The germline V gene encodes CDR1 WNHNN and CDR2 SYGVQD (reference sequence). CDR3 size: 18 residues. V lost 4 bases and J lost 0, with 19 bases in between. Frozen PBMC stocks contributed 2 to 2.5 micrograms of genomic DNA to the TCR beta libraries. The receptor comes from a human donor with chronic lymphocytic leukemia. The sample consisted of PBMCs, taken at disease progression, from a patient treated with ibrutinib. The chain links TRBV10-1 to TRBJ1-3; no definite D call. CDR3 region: CASSGVRTPGTSGNTIYF. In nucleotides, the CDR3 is TGCGCCAGCAGTGGTGTCAGAACTCCTGGAACCTCTGGAAACACCATATATTTT.